The TCR beta chain described here comes from a study of T cell responses to AZD1222 COVID-19 vaccine. Study findings and constraints: No day 14 peak samples; only post-peak repertoires were characterized. Among the donors, most were white British and more were female, and clonal diversity was possibly underestimated. Researchers report vaccine-associated CD4 TCRs spanning spike, with dominance at 160-218 and 743-854. Baseline serostatus was positive in only six AZD1222 recipients.

A note on this clone: What it binds is not known.

The protocol was immunoSEQ multiplex PCR, while the TCRdb copy is restricted to in-frame clones and leaves out a portion. The sample holds around 74,000 clones, approximately 90% seen once. The clonotype comes from an adult in good health. This material consisted of peripheral blood, taken on day 0 of MenACWY control vaccination.

CDR3 loop: CASTPLTTGVDGYTF. The CDR3 DNA reads TGTGCCAGCACCCCCTTGACGACAGGGGTGGATGGCTACACCTTC. J is TRBJ1-2 and V is TRBV6-5, with 8 bases fitting TRBD1. The CDR3 contains 15 residues. V shed 7 bases, J shed 6 bases, and the junction held 13 bases outside the gene matches. In germline, CDR1 is MNHEY, CDR2 SVGAGI.